This TCR beta chain was recorded in a study of blood T cell repertoires in COVID-19. Study background: PBMCs, B-cell-depleted T cells, or T cells were the source of the cDNA or gDNA that made up the material.

The method was immunoSEQ multiplex PCR; TCRdb's version includes in-frame clones alone and lacks a portion of them. This table has about 100,000 clones, about 90% appearing once. This CDR3 comprises 13 residues. CDR1 and CDR2 from the germline V gene are LGHDT and YNNKEL (reference sequence). Trimming shortened V by 5 bases and J by 11 bases, and 18 bases separated the two germline ends. Sequencing was performed on peripheral blood. The clonotype was recovered from a man aged 50-59 years with active COVID-19. The chain combines TRBV3-1 (or the pseudogene TRBV3-2) with TRBJ1-2; D possibly corresponds to TRBD1 (5 bases). The CDR3 nucleotides are TGTGCCAGCAGCGCGTCCCCGGCCAGGGAATACACCTTC. Protein product: CASSASPAREYTF.